These 21 T cell receptor beta chains originate from one sample sequenced in a study of technical replicates of blood from four donors. Repertoires were generated with immunoSEQ multiplex PCR, while TCRdb's copy carries only in-frame clones and drops some. The sample contains tens of thousands of clones, 92% of which appear only once. Material for sequencing was PBMCs. All receptors derive from a human donor in good health. Some clones in this sample may be carry-over from other donors' samples.

The V gene is TRBV7-3, the J gene TRBJ2-1; 9 bases match TRBD2. V lost 6 bases to trimming and J lost 4 bases; unmatched junction nucleotides: 7. CDR3 size: 15 residues. The germline V gene encodes CDR1 SGHTA and CDR2 FQGTGA. CDR3 region: CASSQTSGAYNEQFF. The DNA for the CDR3 is TGTGCCAGCAGTCAGACTAGCGGAGCATACAATGAGCAGTTCTTC.

The chain joins TRBV7-2 to TRBJ2-1; D is ambiguous. The CDR3 is 12 amino acids. Per germline, CDR1 SGHTA and CDR2 FQGNSA. V dropped 5 bases and J dropped 5 bases, with 7 bases sitting between them. CDR3 in amino acids: CASSLLNNEQFF. The CDR3 region has the DNA TGTGCCAGCAGCCTCCTAAACAATGAGCAGTTCTTC. Based on the CDR3 plus reference TRBV7-2 and TRBJ2-1, the full variable domain is GAGVSQSPSNKVTEKGKDVELRCDPISGHTALYWYRQSLGQGLEFLIYFQGNSAPDKSGLPSDRFSAERTGGSVSTLTIQRTQQEDSAVYLCASSLLNNEQFFGPGTRLTVL.

The V and J genes are TRBV5-6 and TRBJ2-1; D unclear. Trimming took 3 bases from V and 8 from J, leaving 6 bases between them. Germline CDR1 reads SGHDT; CDR2 reads YYEEEE. There are 11 residues in the CDR3. CDR3 sequence reads: CASSSPDEQFF. In DNA, the CDR3 is TGTGCCAGCAGCTCCCCGGATGAGCAGTTCTTC.

This clone was detected once. The chain joins TRBV6-5 to TRBJ1-2; 7 positions agree with TRBD1. This CDR3 has 14 amino acids. Trimming removed 5 bases from V and 4 bases from J; junction bases left unmatched: 7. Germline V gene lookup returns CDR1 MNHEY and CDR2 SVGAGI. Here the CDR3 reads CASSKQGLLYGYTF. In nucleotides, the CDR3 is TGTGCCAGCAGTAAACAGGGGCTCCTCTATGGCTACACCTTC.

The chain joins TRBV5-6 to TRBJ2-3; D possibly corresponds to TRBD2 (6 bases). This CDR3 has 12 amino acids. CDR1 is SGHDT and CDR2 is YYEEEE in the germline V gene. Trimming removed 3 bases from V and 5 bases from J, with 7 bases in between. The CDR3 here is CASSYGRDTQYF. The CDR3, as DNA: TGTGCCAGCAGCTACGGGAGAGATACGCAGTATTTT.

The chain is built from TRBV29-1 and TRBJ1-4; 7 bases are a match to TRBD1. The CDR3 extends over 12 amino acids. Trimming at V came to 5 bases and at J to 8 bases, leaving 5 bases not matched to a gene. Germline lookup yields CDR1 SQVTM and CDR2 ANQGSEA. The CDR3 DNA is TGCAGCGTTAACAGGGGCGGCGAAAAACTGTTTTTT. Encoded protein: CSVNRGGEKLFF.

The V gene is TRBV29-1, the J gene TRBJ2-5; weak D call: TRBD1 (5 bases). Trimming cost V 6 bases and J 4 bases, with 18 bases left between them. The CDR3 spans 14 residues. CDR1 is SQVTM and CDR2 is ANQGSEA in the germline V gene. DNA of the CDR3: TGCAGCGTCGCCCCCGACCCCCAGGGAGAGACCCAGTACTTC. It specifies CSVAPDPQGETQYF.

This clone was observed at least ten times. The V and J genes are TRBV5-6 and TRBJ1-1, with D perhaps matching TRBD1 (5 bases). There are 15 residues in the CDR3. Germline V gene lookup returns CDR1 SGHDT and CDR2 YYEEEE. V lost 3 bases and J lost 3, with 15 bases in between. This CDR3 reads CASSSWGRGDTEAFF. The CDR3 DNA reads TGTGCCAGCAGCTCCTGGGGACGGGGGGACACTGAAGCTTTCTTT. The full variable domain, completed using reference TRBV5-6 and TRBJ1-1, is DAGVTQSPTHLIKTRGQQVTLRCSPKSGHDTVSWYQQALGQGPQFIFQYYEEEERQRGNFPDRFSGHQFPNYSSELNVNALLLGDSALYLCASSSWGRGDTEAFFGQGTRLTVV.

This chain connects TRBV5-5 to TRBJ2-2; the match to TRBD2 covers 14 bases. Germline trimming cut 0 bases from V and 6 bases from J; bases unmatched to any gene: 4. The CDR3 is 17 residues long. The germline CDR1 and CDR2 sequences are SGHKS and YYEKEE (reference sequence). This CDR3 reads CASSLEPGLAGAGELFF. In nucleotides, the CDR3 is TGTGCCAGCAGCTTGGAACCGGGACTAGCGGGGGCCGGGGAGCTGTTTTTT. The full variable domain, rest sourced from reference TRBV5-5 and TRBJ2-2, is DAGVTQSPTHLIKTRGQQVTLRCSPISGHKSVSWYQQVLGQGPQFIFQYYEKEERGRGNFPDRFSARQFPNYSSELNVNALLLGDSALYLCASSLEPGLAGAGELFFGEGSRLTVL.

The rearrangement links TRBV6-1 to TRBJ2-2; D is unresolved. This CDR3 comprises 14 residues. Looked up from germline, CDR1 is MNHNS and CDR2 is SASEGT. V dropped 4 bases and J dropped 3 bases, with 9 bases sitting between them. The CDR3 loop reads CASSAYSYTGELFF. In nucleotides, the CDR3 is TGTGCCAGCAGTGCATACAGTTACACCGGGGAGCTGTTTTTT.

This chain joins TRBV4-3 and TRBJ1-6; no clear D. Trimming took 3 bases from V and 10 from J, leaving 13 bases between them. CDR1 and CDR2 (germline): LGHNA, YSLEER. This CDR3 is 14 amino acids long. DNA for the CDR3: TGCGCCAGCAGCCACCTTCAAAGCGGCTCACCCCTCCACTTT. Residues: CASSHLQSGSPLHF.

V is TRBV9 and J is TRBJ2-3; the match to TRBD2 covers 12 bases. Germline loops: CDR1 SGDLS, CDR2 YYNGEE. The V segment lost 5 bases and the J segment 5 bases; nucleotides outside the gene matches: 6. This CDR3 region has 15 residues. DNA for the CDR3: TGTGCCAGCAGTCCTAGCGGGGGGGCAGGAGATACGCAGTATTTT. Translation: CASSPSGGAGDTQYF.

This chain links TRBV11-1 with TRBJ2-1; a weak D match, TRBD2 (5 bases). This CDR3 spans 13 amino acids. V dropped 0 bases and J dropped 10 bases, with 10 bases sitting between them. The germline CDR1 and CDR2 sequences are SGHAT and FQDESV (reference sequence). The DNA for the CDR3 is TGTGCCAGCAGCTTAGCGCGGGCCTGGGAGCAGTTCTTC. Protein sequence: CASSLARAWEQFF. Variable domain in full (rest from reference TRBV11-1 and TRBJ2-1): EAEVAQSPRYKITEKSQAVAFWCDPISGHATLYWYRQILGQGPELLVQFQDESVVDDSQLPKDRFSAERLKGVDSTLKIQPAELGDSAMYLCASSLARAWEQFFGPGTRLTVL.

The genes are TRBV4-3 and TRBJ2-7; D gene unclear. Germline V gene data show CDR1 as LGHNA and CDR2 as YSLEER. This CDR3 is built from 13 residues. V lost 0 bases, J lost 5 bases, and 8 bases lay in between. The CDR3 spells CASSQDREDEQYF. The DNA of the CDR3 is TGCGCCAGCAGCCAAGATCGAGAGGACGAGCAGTACTTC.

The chain carries TRBV19 and TRBJ1-5; possible D gene TRBD1, 6 bases. This CDR3 has 16 amino acids. Per germline, CDR1 LNHDA and CDR2 SQIVND (reference sequence). The V gene lost 7 bases and the J gene lost 3 bases, with 19 bases spanning the gap. The CDR3 sequence: CASTSKSQGYNQPQHF. The CDR3 coding sequence is TGTGCCAGTACCTCCAAGTCACAGGGCTACAATCAGCCCCAGCATTTT.

The rearrangement uses TRBV7-3 and TRBJ2-6; 13 nucleotides agree with TRBD2. Looked up from germline, CDR1 is SGHTA and CDR2 is FQGTGA. The trim removed 4 bases at V and 4 bases at J, leaving 4 bases unmatched. This CDR3 has 17 residues. CDR3: CASSSTSGGLGANVLTF. The CDR3 region has the DNA TGTGCCAGCAGCTCGACTAGCGGGGGGCTCGGGGCCAACGTCCTGACTTTC.

The gene calls are TRBV7-6 and TRBJ2-2, with 9 bases fitting TRBD2. The CDR3 spans 15 residues. Unmatched junction bases numbered 2, after V lost 0 bases and J lost 6 bases. Germline V gene sequence: CDR1 SGHVS, CDR2 FNYEAQ. Here the CDR3 reads CASSLAVAGAGELFF. Here the CDR3 DNA reads TGTGCCAGCAGCTTAGCGGTAGCGGGAGCCGGGGAGCTGTTTTTT.

The chain couples TRBV5-6 to TRBJ1-2, with D unresolved. Germline V gene lookup returns CDR1 SGHDT and CDR2 YYEEEE. This CDR3 is built from 15 residues. Trimming stripped 4 bases from V and 2 bases from J, with 15 bases between. The CDR3: CASSLGPVKNYGYTF. The CDR3 DNA sequence: TGTGCCAGCAGCCTGGGCCCGGTTAAGAACTATGGCTACACCTTC.

J is TRBJ1-1 and V is TRBV5-4, with a tentative D call TRBD1 (5 bases). Germline values: CDR1 SGHNT, CDR2 YYREEE (reference sequence). This CDR3 spans 14 amino acids. Trimming cost V 0 bases and J 3 bases, with 9 bases left between them. CDR3 DNA: TGTGCCAGCAGCTTGGAGTCAGGGTACACTGAAGCTTTCTTT. This codes for CASSLESGYTEAFF.

This chain joins TRBV7-6 and TRBJ2-5; 7 bases match TRBD2. The CDR3 spans 14 residues. The J segment lost 5 bases and the V segment lost 5 bases, leaving 8 bases of the junction unmatched. Germline-derived CDR1 and CDR2 are SGHVS and FNYEAQ. CDR3 region: CASSGRVGGETQYF. In nucleotides, the CDR3 is TGTGCCAGCAGCGGGAGGGTTGGGGGGGAGACCCAGTACTTC.

The chain joins TRBV6-5 to TRBJ2-1; 10 positions match TRBD2. The CDR3 has 14 amino acids. Trimming removed 4 bases from V and 8 bases from J; junction bases left unmatched: 5. Germline CDR1 MNHEY, CDR2 SVGAGI. In nucleotides, the CDR3 is TGTGCCAGCAGTTGGCTAGCGGGAGTCTATGAGCAGTTCTTC. Protein: CASSWLAGVYEQFF.